The 32 T cell receptor beta chains reported below all come from one sample, sequenced in a study of blood T cell repertoires in COVID-19. Assay used: immunoSEQ multiplex PCR; TCRdb lists only in-frame clones, some missing. The top ten hold less than 2% of the sample, which has just over 300,000 clones, over 85% seen once. Sample: peripheral blood. Every receptor here comes from a woman in her 30s with COVID-19, enrolled during active disease.

The chain couples TRBV5-6 to TRBJ1-1; TRBD1 matches 8 bases. V dropped 0 bases and J dropped 6; count of bases not matched to a gene: 4. The CDR3 extends over 14 amino acids. Per the germline V gene, CDR1 is SGHDT and CDR2 is YYEEEE. The CDR3 nucleotides are TGTGCCAGCAGCTTGGGGACAGGGAGGGCTGAAGCTTTCTTT. This sequence encodes CASSLGTGRAEAFF.

This chain connects TRBV4-1 to TRBJ2-2; D is possibly TRBD2 (6 bases). This CDR3 has 17 amino acids. The V end lost 0 bases, the J end lost 1 base, and 12 bases lay between the germline ends. Germline V CDR1 and CDR2: MGHRA, YSYEKL. CDR3 in amino acids: CASSQDRTKMNTGELFF. The DNA of the CDR3 is TGCGCCAGCAGCCAAGACCGGACTAAGATGAACACCGGGGAGCTGTTTTTT.

The J gene is TRBJ1-1, the V gene TRBV9; D is unclear. The germline V and J ends were trimmed by 0 bases and 7 bases, with 16 bases remaining between them. In germline, CDR1 is SGDLS, CDR2 YYNGEE. There are 15 residues in the CDR3. The CDR3 DNA sequence: TGTGCCAGCAGCGTAGATCCAGGTCCCTTGGGTGAAGCTTTCTTT. Translation gives CASSVDPGPLGEAFF.

The V gene is TRBV18, the J gene TRBJ1-5; possibly TRBD1 for D (6 bases). This CDR3 spans 13 amino acids. V was trimmed by 5 bases and J by 6 bases, leaving 11 bases between them. Germline V lookup: CDR1 KGHSH, CDR2 LQKENI. In DNA form, the CDR3 reads TGTGCCAGCTCAGCGGAAGGGGGTCAGCCCCAGCATTTT. This sequence encodes CASSAEGGQPQHF.

CDR3: CAWSPPVGAPPMNTEAFF. In nucleotides, the CDR3 is TGTGCCTGGAGTCCCCCCGTAGGGGCCCCTCCTATGAACACTGAAGCTTTCTTT. The chain combines TRBV30 with TRBJ1-1, with a weak D call TRBD1 (5 bases). The germline V gene encodes CDR1 GTSNPN and CDR2 SVGIG (reference sequence). Trimming stripped 2 bases from V and 0 bases from J, with 22 bases between. The CDR3 totals 18 residues.

The rearrangement links TRBV20-1 to TRBJ2-7; D remains ambiguous. This CDR3 contains 12 residues. V lost 3 bases and J lost 3, with 9 bases in between. CDR1 and CDR2 from the germline V gene are DFQATT and SNEGSKA (reference sequence). The CDR3 DNA reads TGCAGTGCTAGTGAGCAGAACTACGAGCAGTACTTC. Its translation: CSASEQNYEQYF.

This chain joins TRBV7-2 and TRBJ2-2; 7 nucleotides align to TRBD1. The ends lost 7 bases at V and 7 bases at J; junction bases unmatched: 9. The CDR3 runs 14 residues. The germline V gene encodes CDR1 SGHTA and CDR2 FQGNSA. The CDR3 coding sequence is TGTGCCAGCATCGAAAACAGGGGTAACGGGGAGCTGTTTTTT. This encodes CASIENRGNGELFF. The variable domain in full, with the rest retrieved from reference TRBV7-2 and TRBJ2-2, is GAGVSQSPSNKVTEKGKDVELRCDPISGHTALYWYRQSLGQGLEFLIYFQGNSAPDKSGLPSDRFSAERTGGSVSTLTIQRTQQEDSAVYLCASIENRGNGELFFGEGSRLTVL.

The V and J genes are TRBV6-5 and TRBJ1-6; 9 positions agree with TRBD1. The CDR3 is 15 amino acids. CDR1 MNHEY and CDR2 SVGAGI come from the germline V gene. V was pared by 10 bases and J by 7 bases, with 11 bases of the junction left unmatched. Written as DNA, the CDR3 is TGTGCCACCGAATGGGGACAGGGTAGCAATTCACCCCTCCACTTT. Its translation: CATEWGQGSNSPLHF.

This clone has a single count. The V and J genes are TRBV19 and TRBJ2-4; D may be TRBD2 (5 bases). CDR1 and CDR2 from the germline V gene are LNHDA and SQIVND (reference sequence). With 8 bases removed from V and 8 bases from J, the gap between germline ends came to 13 bases. CDR3 length: 12 residues. CDR3 in amino acids: CASRGVRDIQYF. In nucleotides, the CDR3 is TGTGCCAGTCGGGGAGTGAGGGACATTCAGTACTTC.

The rearrangement links TRBV11-3 to TRBJ2-1, with D possibly matching TRBD2 (6 bases). Trimming stripped 1 base from V and 6 bases from J, with 10 bases between. This CDR3 region has 14 residues. From germline, CDR1 is SGHNT and CDR2 YENEEA. Written as DNA, the CDR3 is TGTGCCAGCAGCTTAGGAGGAGGGGTCAATGAGCAGTTCTTC. Amino acid sequence: CASSLGGGVNEQFF.

This chain's CDR3 is CATSEAAGGNYNEQFF. The CDR3 bases are TGTGCCACCAGTGAGGCGGCGGGGGGGAACTACAATGAGCAGTTCTTC. V and J are TRBV24-1 and TRBJ2-1, with TRBD2 identical over 9 bases. The V segment lost 4 bases and the J segment 3 bases; nucleotides outside the gene matches: 6. The CDR3 runs 16 residues. The V gene's germline CDR1 is KGHDR and CDR2 SFDVKD.

J is TRBJ1-4 and V is TRBV28; D is undetermined. Deletions cut 7 bases from V and 4 bases from J, with 16 bases between. This CDR3 region has 15 residues. Germline-derived CDR1 and CDR2 are MDHEN and SYDVKM. The CDR3 protein is CASKSRRANNEKLFF. CDR3 in DNA: TGTGCCAGCAAGAGTCGGCGAGCGAATAATGAAAAACTGTTTTTT.

This clone has more than one count but fewer than ten. The same CDR3 also results from other DNA sequences found in this sample. The V and J genes are TRBV3-1 (or the pseudogene TRBV3-2) and TRBJ1-1; D is ambiguous. V was clipped by 6 bases and J by 4 bases, with 6 bases between them. Looked up from germline, CDR1 is LGHDT and CDR2 is YNNKEL (reference sequence). The CDR3 consists of 11 residues. CDR3 in amino acids: CASRGGTEAFF. The DNA for the CDR3 is TGTGCCAGCAGAGGCGGCACTGAAGCTTTCTTT.

The chain links TRBV10-3 to TRBJ1-6; D may be TRBD1 (5 bases). From germline, CDR1 is ENHRY and CDR2 SYGVKD. This CDR3 contains 14 residues. V was pared by 10 bases and J by 10 bases, with 20 bases between. In nucleotides, the CDR3 is TGTGCCACCAAAAACATGGGGGGGGAATCACCCCTCCACTTT. It translates to CATKNMGGESPLHF.

V gene TRBV25-1 combines with J gene TRBJ1-4; tentative D call: TRBD1 (6 bases). Per germline, CDR1 MGHDK and CDR2 SYGVNS. V was shortened by 4 bases and J by 8 bases, with 17 bases between the two germline ends. This CDR3 spans 15 amino acids. The CDR3 coding sequence is TGTGCCAGCAGTGTCTGGGACAACACGCCCGAAAAACTGTTTTTT. Translated: CASSVWDNTPEKLFF. Full variable domain (missing parts from reference TRBV25-1 and TRBJ1-4): EADIYQTPRYLVIGTGKKITLECSQTMGHDKMYWYQQDPGMELHLIHYSYGVNSTEKGDLSSESTVSRIRTEHFPLTLESARPSHTSQYLCASSVWDNTPEKLFFGSGTQLSVL.

A few counts support this clone. The CDR3 is CSARDQGMAFF. In DNA, the CDR3 is TGCAGTGCTAGAGATCAGGGGATGGCTTTCTTT. This chain uses TRBV20-1 with TRBJ1-1; maybe TRBD1 (6 bases). The V end was cut by 0 bases, the J end by 11 bases, with 10 bases between. The CDR3 spans 11 residues. Germline-derived CDR1 and CDR2 are DFQATT and SNEGSKA (reference sequence).

The chain carries TRBV2 and TRBJ1-5, with D hard to call. The CDR3 consists of 13 residues. Trimming took off 3 bases at V and 3 bases at J, with 6 bases between the two ends. The germline CDR1 and CDR2 sequences are SNHLY and FYNNEI. In DNA, the CDR3 is TGTGCCAGCAGTGATGCGGTCAATCAGCCCCAGCATTTT. This codes for CASSDAVNQPQHF.

The chain links TRBV3-1 (or the pseudogene TRBV3-2) to TRBJ1-2; 7 bases fit TRBD1. The germline V gene encodes CDR1 LGHDT and CDR2 YNNKEL (reference sequence). J was trimmed by 4 bases and V by 0 bases; bases with no gene match: 5. The CDR3 has 15 residues. CDR3 residues: CASSQDQGGSYGYTF. CDR3 bases: TGTGCCAGCAGCCAAGATCAGGGGGGAAGCTATGGCTACACCTTC.

The rearrangement joins TRBV20-1 to TRBJ1-3; D is undetermined. The V end was cut by 2 bases, the J end by 13 bases, with 12 bases between. Germline CDR1 and CDR2: DFQATT and SNEGSKA (reference sequence). CDR3 length equals 11 residues. The CDR3 loop reads CSARWESQIYF. CDR3 DNA: TGCAGTGCTAGATGGGAGAGCCAGATATATTTT.

The V call is TRBV7-2, the J call TRBJ2-3; 7 nucleotides agree with TRBD1. From germline, CDR1 is SGHTA and CDR2 FQGNSA. The CDR3 covers 16 residues. The V and J ends lost 5 bases and 1 base, in that order; junction bases with no gene match: 9. The CDR3 region is CASSTAGTVRTDTQYF. In DNA, the CDR3 is TGTGCCAGCAGCACCGCCGGGACAGTGCGCACAGATACGCAGTATTTT.

This clone showed up just a few times. The gene calls are TRBV9 and TRBJ1-1; 12 nucleotides agree with TRBD1. J was trimmed by 8 bases and V by 3 bases; bases with no gene match: 8. Germline lookup yields CDR1 SGDLS and CDR2 YYNGEE. The length of the CDR3 is 15 residues. The CDR3 reads CASSGSGTGGLEAFF. The CDR3 nucleotides are TGTGCCAGCAGCGGCTCCGGGACAGGGGGCTTAGAAGCTTTCTTT.

The chain combines TRBV28 with TRBJ2-3; TRBD2 agrees at 8 bases. Germline lookup yields CDR1 MDHEN and CDR2 SYDVKM. V lost 5 bases to trimming and J lost 2 bases; unmatched junction nucleotides: 12. This CDR3 is built from 17 residues. The CDR3 loop is CASSSTSRGGTTDTQYF. CDR3 sequence (DNA): TGTGCCAGCAGTAGTACTTCTCGGGGGGGAACCACAGATACGCAGTATTTT.

The genes are TRBV10-3 and TRBJ2-3; TRBD2 aligns across 8 bases. The CDR3 extends over 14 amino acids. CDR1 is ENHRY and CDR2 is SYGVKD in the germline V gene. J gave up 5 bases and V 7 bases, and 8 bases lay outside the gene matches. The CDR3 spells CAITGTSQGDTQYF. CDR3 in DNA: TGTGCCATCACCGGGACTAGTCAAGGAGATACGCAGTATTTT.

This clone was counted a single time. This chain connects TRBV5-1 to TRBJ1-3; D call uncertain. Germline assignment: CDR1 SGHRS and CDR2 YFSETQ. The CDR3 has 15 amino acids. Trimming cost V 4 bases and J 2 bases, with 13 bases left between them. CDR3 region: CASSDRGSPGNTIYF. In DNA form, the CDR3 reads TGCGCCAGCAGCGACCGGGGATCCCCTGGAAACACCATATATTTT.

The CDR3 DNA reads TGCGCCAGTCGTAACAAGGGGGAGCAGTTCTTC. Translation gives CASRNKGEQFF. This sequence joins TRBV5-1 and TRBJ2-1, with D perhaps TRBD1 (5 bases). In germline, CDR1 is SGHRS, CDR2 YFSETQ. V lost 8 bases and J 10 bases, leaving 13 bases between the germline ends. This CDR3 is 11 amino acids long.

The chain is built from TRBV6-1 and TRBJ2-3; 9 positions match TRBD2. The CDR3 is 15 amino acids. Germline values: CDR1 MNHNS, CDR2 SASEGT. V shed 1 base and J 4 bases; nucleotides not matched to a gene: 3. The CDR3 here is CASSEEAGGPDTQYF. The CDR3 coding sequence is TGTGCCAGCAGTGAAGAAGCGGGGGGCCCAGATACGCAGTATTTT.

The chain recombines TRBV30 with TRBJ2-3; D is uncertain. Trimming shortened V by 2 bases and J by 6 bases, and 12 bases separated the two germline ends. The CDR3 covers 13 residues. Germline V gives CDR1 GTSNPN, CDR2 SVGIG (reference sequence). In DNA form, the CDR3 reads TGTGCCTGGAGTCCCTCGCTAGGTGATACGCAGTATTTT. It encodes CAWSPSLGDTQYF.

J is TRBJ1-1 and V is TRBV5-1; TRBD1 aligns across 7 bases. The length of the CDR3 is 13 residues. The germline V gene encodes CDR1 SGHRS and CDR2 YFSETQ. Trimming removed 6 bases from V and 3 bases from J; junction bases left unmatched: 5. CDR3 loop: CASNRGYDTEAFF. In DNA form, the CDR3 reads TGCGCCAGCAACAGGGGTTACGACACTGAAGCTTTCTTT.

This clone was counted a single time. V usage is TRBV6-1 and J usage is TRBJ2-3; no reliable D call. V was clipped by 2 bases and J by 6 bases, with 9 bases between them. This CDR3 comprises 13 residues. The germline V gene encodes CDR1 MNHNS and CDR2 SASEGT. This chain's CDR3 is CASSETQVDTQYF. For the CDR3, the DNA is TGTGCCAGCAGTGAAACCCAGGTTGATACGCAGTATTTT.

This clone has just one count. V is TRBV7-2 and J is TRBJ2-5; TRBD2 agrees at 7 bases. CDR3 size: 16 residues. The V gene end was trimmed by 1 base and the J gene end by 1 base; junction bases not matched to a gene: 6. CDR1 SGHTA and CDR2 FQGNSA come from the germline V gene. In nucleotides, the CDR3 is TGTGCCAGCAGCTTAGGGGCCTGGGGGGGCCAAGAGACCCAGTACTTC. This codes for CASSLGAWGGQETQYF.

With respect to this clone: At the DNA level, this CDR3 is encoded by other sequences in the same sample as well. The gene calls are TRBV6-5 and TRBJ2-6, with a possible D match to TRBD1 (5 bases). Germline V gene sequence: CDR1 MNHEY, CDR2 SVGAGI. The CDR3 is 15 amino acids. Trimming took 6 bases from V and 0 from J, leaving 9 bases between them. CDR3 amino acids: CASRTQGSGANVLTF. The CDR3 bases are TGTGCCAGCAGAACGCAGGGCTCTGGGGCCAACGTCCTGACTTTC.

The rearrangement links TRBV29-1 to TRBJ2-7; 10 positions agree with TRBD1. CDR1 and CDR2 (germline): SQVTM, ANQGSEA. V lost 4 bases and J lost 3; bases outside the gene matches: 6. This CDR3 spans 14 amino acids. This chain's CDR3 is CSVGPGQGIYEQYF. CDR3 bases: TGCAGCGTTGGCCCGGGACAGGGGATCTACGAGCAGTACTTC.